What follows is one T cell receptor beta chain and its context. The record originates from a study of blood T cell repertoires in COVID-19. The protocol was immunoSEQ multiplex PCR, while the TCRdb copy is restricted to in-frame clones and leaves out a portion. The sample holds 310,000 or so clones, over 75% seen once. Germline lookup yields CDR1 MDHEN and CDR2 SYDVKM. V lost 8 bases and J lost 3; bases outside the gene matches: 4. This CDR3 region has 13 residues. This TCR was recovered from a man aged 50-59 years with active or convalescent COVID-19. What was sequenced was peripheral blood. The rearrangement joins TRBV28 to TRBJ1-2; TRBD1 agrees at 9 bases. This CDR3 reads CASLTGGDYGYTF. The CDR3 DNA reads as TGTGCCAGCCTTACAGGGGGCGACTATGGCTACACCTTC.